The source of this TCR beta chain is a study of shared clonotypes between healthy human individuals. Note on this clone: The antigen is unknown.

The healthy adult donors were HIV-negative and reported no recent acute infections or vaccinations. The CDR3 is 15 amino acids. The V end lost 2 bases, the J end lost 1 base, and 11 bases lay between the germline ends. CDR1 is MGHRA, CDR2 YSYEKL, per germline. Study results and caveats: The study sampled only blood, and tissue repertoires likely differ. Donor clonotype sharing was expected to depend on sequencing depth.

Deep level was the assay's run setting. Clones were read by immunoSEQ multiplex PCR, and TCRdb kept only the in-frame ones, dropping some. The sample comprises some 700,000 clones, less than 95% of which are singletons, and 30% to 40% rests with the top ten. The sample taken for sequencing was memory CD8+ T cells from PBMCs. Documented subset: CD45RO+ cells pooled with CCR7-negative TemRA cells. The chain is built from TRBV4-1 and TRBJ1-1, with D maybe TRBD1 (6 bases). The clonotype comes from a man between 18 and 35 years old in good health. Some clones in this sample may be carry-over from other donors' samples. Here the CDR3 reads CASSQNTGKNTEAFF. The DNA of the CDR3 is TGCGCCAGCAGCCAAAACACAGGGAAGAACACTGAAGCTTTCTTT.